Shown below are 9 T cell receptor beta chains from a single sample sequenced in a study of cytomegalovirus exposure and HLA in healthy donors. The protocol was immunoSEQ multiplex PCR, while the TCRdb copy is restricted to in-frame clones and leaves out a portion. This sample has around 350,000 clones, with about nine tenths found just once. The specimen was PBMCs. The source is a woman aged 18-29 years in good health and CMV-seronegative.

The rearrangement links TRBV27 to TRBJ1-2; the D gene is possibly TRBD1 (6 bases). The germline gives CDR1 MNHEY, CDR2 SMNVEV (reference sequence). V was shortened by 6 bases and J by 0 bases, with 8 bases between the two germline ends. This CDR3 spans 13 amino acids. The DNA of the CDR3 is TGTGCCAGCAGACAGGGCCCTAACTATGGCTACACCTTC. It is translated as CASRQGPNYGYTF.

CDR3 DNA sequence: TGTGCCAGCCGGAATTTCGGGACAGGGGAAAACATTCAGTACTTC. This encodes CASRNFGTGENIQYF. The genes are TRBV27 and TRBJ2-4; 10 bases are a match to TRBD1. From germline, CDR1 is MNHEY and CDR2 SMNVEV (reference sequence). V lost 8 bases to trimming and J lost 5 bases; unmatched junction nucleotides: 9. The CDR3 totals 15 residues.

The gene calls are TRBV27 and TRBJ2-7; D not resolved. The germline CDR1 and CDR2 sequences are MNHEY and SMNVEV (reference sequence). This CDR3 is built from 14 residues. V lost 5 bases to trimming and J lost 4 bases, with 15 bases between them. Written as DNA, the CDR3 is TGTGCCAGCAGTCCGAGAGTTGGCGGATACGAGCAGTACTTC. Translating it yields CASSPRVGGYEQYF.

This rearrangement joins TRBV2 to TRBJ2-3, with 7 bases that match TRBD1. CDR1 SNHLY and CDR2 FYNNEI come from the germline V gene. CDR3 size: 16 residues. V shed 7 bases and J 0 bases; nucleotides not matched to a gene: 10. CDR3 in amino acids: CASTFRGQISTDTQYF. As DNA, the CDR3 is TGTGCCAGCACCTTCCGGGGACAGATTAGCACAGATACGCAGTATTTT. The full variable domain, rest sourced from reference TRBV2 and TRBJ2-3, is EPEVTQTPSHQVTQMGQEVILRCVPISNHLYFYWYRQILGQKVEFLVSFYNNEISEKSEIFDDQFSVERPDGSNFTLKIRSTKLEDSAMYFCASTFRGQISTDTQYFGPGTRLTVL.

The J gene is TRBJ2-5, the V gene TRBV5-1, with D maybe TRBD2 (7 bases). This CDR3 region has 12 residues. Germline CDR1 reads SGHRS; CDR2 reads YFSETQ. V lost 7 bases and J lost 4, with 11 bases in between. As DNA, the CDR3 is TGCGCCAGCCGGGGGGCAGGAGAGACCCAGTACTTC. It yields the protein CASRGAGETQYF.

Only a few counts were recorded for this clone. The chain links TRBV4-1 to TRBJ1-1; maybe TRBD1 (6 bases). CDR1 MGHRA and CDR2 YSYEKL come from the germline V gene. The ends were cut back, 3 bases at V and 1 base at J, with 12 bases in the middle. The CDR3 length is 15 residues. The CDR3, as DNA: TGCGCCAGCAGCCACACAGGGAAGGGGAACACTGAAGCTTTCTTT. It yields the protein CASSHTGKGNTEAFF.

The CDR3 protein is CASSLSGSPGELFF. Here the CDR3 DNA reads TGTGCCAGCAGCTTGTCAGGGTCCCCCGGGGAGCTGTTTTTT. The chain combines TRBV5-6 with TRBJ2-2; D possibly corresponds to TRBD1 (5 bases). V lost 1 base and J lost 6, with 10 bases in between. Germline V lookup: CDR1 SGHDT, CDR2 YYEEEE. The CDR3 consists of 14 residues.

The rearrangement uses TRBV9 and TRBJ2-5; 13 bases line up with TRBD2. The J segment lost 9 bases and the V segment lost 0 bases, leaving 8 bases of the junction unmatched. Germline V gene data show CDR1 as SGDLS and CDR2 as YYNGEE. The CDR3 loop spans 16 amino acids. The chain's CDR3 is CASSVDFGLAGASQYF. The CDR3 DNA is TGTGCCAGCAGCGTAGACTTCGGACTAGCGGGAGCGTCCCAGTACTTC.

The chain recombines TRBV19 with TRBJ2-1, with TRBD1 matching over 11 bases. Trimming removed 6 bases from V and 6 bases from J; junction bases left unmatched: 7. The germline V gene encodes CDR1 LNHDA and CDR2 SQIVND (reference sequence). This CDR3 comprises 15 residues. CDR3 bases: TGTGCCAGTAGACGGGCCGGGACAGGGGGCAATGAGCAGTTCTTC. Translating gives CASRRAGTGGNEQFF.